The 21 T cell receptor beta chains in this list originate from one sample, sequenced in a study of a mutant IDH1 vaccine in newly diagnosed glioma. Their antigens are not known. Sample time point: week 5, during vaccination. Each vaccine dose was 300 ug of mutant IDH1 20-mer peptide, with topical imiquimod. Assay: immunoSEQ multiplex PCR; the TCRdb copy retains only in-frame clones and omits some. The sample holds 30,000 to 40,000 clones, about four fifths seen once. Sequenced here: PBMCs, sampled from a glioma patient whose treatment included an IDH1 peptide vaccine. All receptors come from a man younger than 45 with glioma.

The chain employs TRBV2 and TRBJ2-1; the D is unclear. The V and J ends lost 3 bases and 6 bases respectively, with 3 bases between them. The germline V gene has CDR1 SNHLY and CDR2 FYNNEI. CDR3 length equals 11 residues. For the CDR3, the DNA is TGTGCCAGCAGTGAGGGCAATGAGCAGTTCTTC. Protein: CASSEGNEQFF. Complete variable domain (other parts from reference TRBV2 and TRBJ2-1): EPEVTQTPSHQVTQMGQEVILRCVPISNHLYFYWYRQILGQKVEFLVSFYNNEISEKSEIFDDQFSVERPDGSNFTLKIRSTKLEDSAMYFCASSEGNEQFFGPGTRLTVL.

The chain has TRBV19 and TRBJ1-4; D gene unclear. Per the germline V gene, CDR1 is LNHDA and CDR2 is SQIVND (reference sequence). This CDR3 is built from 15 residues. Trimming took 5 bases from V and 0 from J, leaving 10 bases between them. CDR3 amino acids: CASSSGVATNEKLFF. In DNA form, the CDR3 reads TGTGCCAGTAGTTCGGGTGTCGCAACTAATGAAAAACTGTTTTTT.

This clone is a singleton in its sample. The V call is TRBV30, the J call TRBJ2-1; D remains ambiguous. With 5 bases removed from V and 8 bases from J, the gap between germline ends came to 13 bases. Germline CDR1 reads GTSNPN; CDR2 reads SVGIG (reference sequence). The CDR3 extends over 12 amino acids. DNA of the CDR3: TGTGCCTGGGCGGCTATTGTGTATGAGCAGTTCTTC. The encoded protein is CAWAAIVYEQFF.

The chain is built from TRBV6-1 and TRBJ2-1; a possible D gene is TRBD2 (6 bases). The CDR3 length is 15 residues. V lost 6 bases to trimming and J lost 2 bases, with 14 bases between them. Germline CDR1 and CDR2: MNHNS and SASEGT. CDR3 bases: TGTGCCAGCAGGGCCCCGGGACTTACCTACAATGAGCAGTTCTTC. The encoded protein is CASRAPGLTYNEQFF.

The CDR3 region is CATYGVQYGETQYF. For the CDR3, the DNA is TGTGCCACATATGGGGTACAGTACGGGGAGACCCAGTACTTC. V usage is TRBV19 and J usage is TRBJ2-5; unclear D gene. Germline CDR1 reads LNHDA; CDR2 reads SQIVND (reference sequence). The ends were cut back, 10 bases at V and 5 bases at J, with 20 bases in the middle. The CDR3 contains 14 residues.

The chain carries TRBV6-5 and TRBJ2-5, with 7 bases aligning to TRBD2. V was pared by 8 bases and J by 4 bases, with 1 base of the junction left unmatched. Germline V gene sequence: CDR1 MNHEY, CDR2 SVGAGI. This CDR3 has 11 residues. For the CDR3, the DNA is TGTGCCAGCGGCGGGGGAGAGACCCAGTACTTC. Amino acid sequence: CASGGGETQYF.

The V gene is TRBV10-3, the J gene TRBJ2-7, with D perhaps matching TRBD2 (6 bases). CDR1 ENHRY and CDR2 SYGVKD come from the germline V gene. CDR3 length: 14 residues. V was clipped by 6 bases and J by 2 bases, with 14 bases between them. CDR3 coding DNA: TGTGCCATCAGGGGTACGGGACTGCCCTACGAGCAGTACTTC. Encoded protein: CAIRGTGLPYEQYF.

This clone was detected a few times. The J gene is TRBJ1-1, the V gene TRBV28; D call uncertain. CDR1 and CDR2 from the germline V gene are MDHEN and SYDVKM. The CDR3 sequence is 13 residues long. The V gene lost 2 bases and the J gene lost 4 bases, with 8 bases spanning the gap. CDR3 in DNA: TGTGCCAGCAGTTTACCTAGGCGCACTGAAGCTTTCTTT. Translated, it gives CASSLPRRTEAFF.

The V call is TRBV7-9, the J call TRBJ1-4; D might be TRBD1 (5 bases). Trimming removed 1 base from V and 12 bases from J, with 12 bases in between. In germline, CDR1 is SEHNR, CDR2 FQNEAQ (reference sequence). The CDR3 is 13 residues long. The CDR3 coding sequence is TGTGCCAGCAGCTTAGGCCCGACAGTTGAACTGTTTTTT. Translated: CASSLGPTVELFF.

This chain uses TRBV10-2 with TRBJ2-7, with 8 bases lining up with TRBD2. The trim removed 10 bases at V and 2 bases at J, leaving 7 bases unmatched. The CDR3 extends over 13 amino acids. Germline CDR1 is WSHSY and CDR2 is SAAADI. The CDR3 loop is CATFSGNTYEQYF. DNA for the CDR3: TGCGCCACGTTTAGCGGGAATACCTACGAGCAGTACTTC.

This clone is a singleton in its sample. This chain uses TRBV7-9 with TRBJ2-5; TRBD1 agrees at 10 bases. The CDR3 extends over 16 amino acids. Trimming removed 0 bases from V and 2 bases from J; junction bases left unmatched: 3. Germline V gene sequence: CDR1 SEHNR, CDR2 FQNEAQ (reference sequence). The CDR3 loop is CASSLADRGLQETQYF. The CDR3 nucleotides are TGTGCCAGCAGCTTAGCGGACAGGGGGTTGCAAGAGACCCAGTACTTC. Full variable domain (remainder filled in from reference TRBV7-9 and TRBJ2-5): DTGVSQNPRHKITKRGQNVTFRCDPISEHNRLYWYRQTLGQGPEFLTYFQNEAQLEKSRLLSDRFSAERPKGSFSTLEIQRTEQGDSAMYLCASSLADRGLQETQYFGPGTRLLVL.

The chain uses TRBV2 and TRBJ2-1; unclear D gene. The CDR3 is 17 residues long. Germline V lookup: CDR1 SNHLY, CDR2 FYNNEI. V dropped 5 bases and J dropped 0 bases, with 17 bases sitting between them. The chain's CDR3 is CASSQILPRSSYNEQFF. CDR3 coding DNA: TGTGCCAGCAGTCAAATTCTCCCCAGGAGCTCCTACAATGAGCAGTTCTTC.

This CDR3 reads CASSLVFRQAAFF. In DNA, the CDR3 is TGTGCCAGCAGCTTAGTTTTCCGACAGGCAGCTTTCTTT. V gene TRBV7-2 combines with J gene TRBJ1-1, with D maybe TRBD1 (6 bases). V shed 1 base and J shed 10 bases, with 13 bases lying between them. Germline V gives CDR1 SGHTA, CDR2 FQGNSA. The CDR3 is 13 residues long.

This clone was seen more than once but under ten times. This sequence joins TRBV7-7 and TRBJ1-5, with D possibly TRBD1 on 6 matching bases. V lost 0 bases, J lost 6 bases, and 6 bases lay in between. The CDR3 contains 13 residues. From germline, CDR1 is SSHAT and CDR2 FNYEAQ (reference sequence). CDR3 sequence (DNA): TGTGCCAGCAGCTTAGCCAGGGGTCAGCCCCAGCATTTT. Translated, it gives CASSLARGQPQHF. Using reference TRBV7-7 and TRBJ1-5 for the parts outside the CDR3, the full variable domain is GAGVSQSPRYKVTKRGQDVTLRCDPISSHATLYWYQQALGQGPEFLTYFNYEAQPDKSGLPSDRFSAERPEGSISTLTIQRTEQRDSAMYRCASSLARGQPQHFGDGTRLSIL.

The rearrangement uses TRBV9 and TRBJ2-5; possible D gene TRBD1, 6 bases. V was trimmed by 3 bases and J by 4 bases, leaving 13 bases between them. Germline assignment: CDR1 SGDLS and CDR2 YYNGEE. This CDR3 contains 14 residues. The CDR3 DNA reads as TGTGCCAGCAGCGGATCCCGCAGGGGAGAGACCCAGTACTTC. Residues: CASSGSRRGETQYF.

The chain has TRBV29-1 and TRBJ1-2; D unclear. This CDR3 has 11 residues. The V gene lost 7 bases and the J gene lost 10 bases, with 16 bases spanning the gap. The germline CDR1 and CDR2 sequences are SQVTM and ANQGSEA. The CDR3 bases are TGCAGCGCTTCTTCGACCGAAGACTACACCTTC. Translating it yields CSASSTEDYTF.

The sample holds a few counts of this clone. The V and J genes are TRBV20-1 and TRBJ1-2; D unclear. The CDR3 extends over 8 amino acids. The ends were cut back, 6 bases at V and 9 bases at J, with 5 bases in the middle. Germline loops: CDR1 DFQATT, CDR2 SNEGSKA (reference sequence). CDR3 region: CSAQSYTF. The CDR3 region has the DNA TGCAGTGCACAGAGCTACACCTTC.

The gene calls are TRBV30 and TRBJ1-3; 9 positions match TRBD1. CDR1 and CDR2 (germline): GTSNPN, SVGIG (reference sequence). V was pared by 8 bases and J by 4 bases, with 3 bases of the junction left unmatched. This CDR3 comprises 12 residues. In nucleotides, the CDR3 is TGTGCCGGGGGGACAGGGGGAAACACCATATATTTT. Translation: CAGGTGGNTIYF.

CDR3 amino acids: CASNLAGLSSYNSPLHF. CDR3 sequence (DNA): TGTGCCAGCAATCTCGCAGGGTTATCCTCCTATAATTCACCCCTCCACTTT. The V gene is TRBV28, the J gene TRBJ1-6, with a possible D match to TRBD1 (5 bases). Germline V gene data show CDR1 as MDHEN and CDR2 as SYDVKM. CDR3 length equals 17 residues. Trimming pared 7 bases from V and 0 bases from J, leaving 16 bases between. The whole variable domain, filled in from reference TRBV28 and TRBJ1-6, reads DVKVTQSSRYLVKRTGEKVFLECVQDMDHENMFWYRQDPGLGLRLIYFSYDVKMKEKGDIPEGYSVSREKKERFSLILESASTNQTSMYLCASNLAGLSSYNSPLHFGNGTRLTVT.

The V call is TRBV6-5, the J call TRBJ2-2, with D possibly TRBD2 on 5 matching bases. The germline V gene encodes CDR1 MNHEY and CDR2 SVGAGI. Trimming shortened V by 5 bases and J by 6 bases, and 10 bases separated the two germline ends. This CDR3 is built from 13 residues. CDR3 region: CASSLSGPGELFF. The CDR3 nucleotides read TGTGCCAGCAGTCTAAGCGGTCCCGGGGAGCTGTTTTTT.

The chain carries TRBV4-3 and TRBJ1-5; D is ambiguous. From germline, CDR1 is LGHNA and CDR2 YSLEER. The V end was cut by 0 bases, the J end by 7 bases, with 13 bases between. CDR3 length: 15 amino acids. The CDR3 DNA sequence: TGCGCCAGCAGCCAAGACCGTGGAGGGATCCAGCCCCAGCATTTT. This translates into CASSQDRGGIQPQHF.